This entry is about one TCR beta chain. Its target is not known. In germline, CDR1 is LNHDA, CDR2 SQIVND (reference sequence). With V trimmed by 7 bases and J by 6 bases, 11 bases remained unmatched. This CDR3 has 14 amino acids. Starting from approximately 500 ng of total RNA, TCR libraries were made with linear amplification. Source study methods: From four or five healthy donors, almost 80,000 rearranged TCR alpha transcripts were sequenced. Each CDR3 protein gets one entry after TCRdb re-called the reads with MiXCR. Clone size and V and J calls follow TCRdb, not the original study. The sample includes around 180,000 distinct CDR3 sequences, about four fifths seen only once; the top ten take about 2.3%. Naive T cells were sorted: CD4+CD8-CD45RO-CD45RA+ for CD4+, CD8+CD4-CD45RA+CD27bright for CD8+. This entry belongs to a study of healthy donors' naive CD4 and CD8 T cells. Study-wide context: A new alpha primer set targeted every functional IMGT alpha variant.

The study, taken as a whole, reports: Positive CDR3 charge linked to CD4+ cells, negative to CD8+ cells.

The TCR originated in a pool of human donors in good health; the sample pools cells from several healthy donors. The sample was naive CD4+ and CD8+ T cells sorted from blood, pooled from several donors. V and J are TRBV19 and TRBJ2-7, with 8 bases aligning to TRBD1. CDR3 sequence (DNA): TGTGCCAGTAAGGCGGGGCAGGGGGCTCTCGAGCAGTACTTC. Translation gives CASKAGQGALEQYF.